The T cell receptor (beta chain) under discussion was sequenced for a study of CD8+CD57+ T cells in acquired aplastic anemia. On the study more broadly: The DNA of sorted CD4+ and CD8+ cells averaged roughly 3 ug.

About this clonotype itself: Its antigen remains unknown.

Sequenced patients had shown CD8+CD57+ cell expansion by flow cytometry. Prior therapy had not been administered to any patient at the time of blood sampling. After removal of 0 bases from V and 6 bases from J, the junction contained 3 bases not matched to a gene. The length of the CDR3 is 14 residues. Germline V gene data show CDR1 as LNHNV and CDR2 as YYDKDF (reference sequence). Genomic DNA, the template, was used for profiling of the TCR beta VDJ and CDR3. TCRdb ran MiXCR on the reads and lists one entry per CDR3 protein. The sample contains around 150,000 distinct CDR3 sequences, roughly 48% of which appear only once. The study's findings and limits: Patients shared just under 30 CD8+ CDR3 sequences with controls.

The chain carries TRBV15 and TRBJ1-2; 8 nucleotides agree with TRBD1. Input material: sorted CD4+, CD8+, or CD8+CD57+ T cells (not recorded which) from PBMCs. The sequence derives from a human donor with aplastic anemia. The CDR3 sequence is CATSRDTTGDGYTF. The DNA for the CDR3 is TGTGCCACCAGCAGAGATACGACAGGGGATGGCTACACCTTC.